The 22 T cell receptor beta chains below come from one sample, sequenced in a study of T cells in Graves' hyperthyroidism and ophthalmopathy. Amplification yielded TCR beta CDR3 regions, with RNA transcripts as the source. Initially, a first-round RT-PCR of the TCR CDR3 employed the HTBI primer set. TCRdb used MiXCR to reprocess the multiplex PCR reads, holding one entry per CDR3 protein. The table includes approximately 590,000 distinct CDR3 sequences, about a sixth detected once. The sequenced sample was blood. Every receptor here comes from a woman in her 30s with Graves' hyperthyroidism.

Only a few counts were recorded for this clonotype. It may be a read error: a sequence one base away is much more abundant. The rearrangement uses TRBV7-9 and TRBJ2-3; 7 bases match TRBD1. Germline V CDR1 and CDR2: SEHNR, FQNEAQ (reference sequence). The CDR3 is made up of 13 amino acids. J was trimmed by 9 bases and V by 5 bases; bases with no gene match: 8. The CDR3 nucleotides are TGTGCCAGCAGCCGCCGACAGGGCGACACGCAGTATTTT. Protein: CASSRRQGDTQYF. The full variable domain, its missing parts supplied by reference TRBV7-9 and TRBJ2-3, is DTGVSQNPRHKITKRGQNVTFRCDPISEHNRLYWYRQTLGQGPEFLTYFQNEAQLEKSRLLSDRFSAERPKGSFSTLEIQRTEQGDSAMYLCASSRRQGDTQYFGPGTRLTVL.

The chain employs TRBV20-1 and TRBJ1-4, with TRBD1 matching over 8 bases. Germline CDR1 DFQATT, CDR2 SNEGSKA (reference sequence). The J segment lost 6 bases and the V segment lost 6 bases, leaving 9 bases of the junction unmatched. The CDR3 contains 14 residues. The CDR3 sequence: CSAAQGGMDEKLFF. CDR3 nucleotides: TGCAGTGCGGCACAGGGGGGGATGGATGAAAAACTGTTTTTT.

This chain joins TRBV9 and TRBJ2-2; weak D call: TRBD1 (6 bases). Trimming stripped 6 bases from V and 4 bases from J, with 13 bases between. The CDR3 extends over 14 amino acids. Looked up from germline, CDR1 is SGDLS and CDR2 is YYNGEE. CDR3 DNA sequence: TGTGCCAGCAACCGGGACATCCCCACCGGGGAGCTGTTTTTT. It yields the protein CASNRDIPTGELFF.

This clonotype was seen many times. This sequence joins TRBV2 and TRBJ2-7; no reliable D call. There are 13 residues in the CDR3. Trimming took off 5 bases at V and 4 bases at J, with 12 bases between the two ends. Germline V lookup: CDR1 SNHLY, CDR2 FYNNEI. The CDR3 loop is CASSSVLGYEQYF. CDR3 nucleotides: TGTGCCAGCAGTTCTGTATTAGGGTACGAGCAGTACTTC. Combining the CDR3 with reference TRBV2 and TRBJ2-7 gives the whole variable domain EPEVTQTPSHQVTQMGQEVILRCVPISNHLYFYWYRQILGQKVEFLVSFYNNEISEKSEIFDDQFSVERPDGSNFTLKIRSTKLEDSAMYFCASSSVLGYEQYFGPGTRLTVT.

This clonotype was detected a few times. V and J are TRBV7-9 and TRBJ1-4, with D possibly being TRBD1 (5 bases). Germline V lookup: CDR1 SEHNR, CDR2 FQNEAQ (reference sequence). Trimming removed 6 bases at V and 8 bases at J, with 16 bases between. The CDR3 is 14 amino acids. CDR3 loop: CASRGDGAQEKLFF. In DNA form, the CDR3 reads TGTGCCAGCAGGGGGGACGGGGCGCAGGAAAAACTGTTTTTT.

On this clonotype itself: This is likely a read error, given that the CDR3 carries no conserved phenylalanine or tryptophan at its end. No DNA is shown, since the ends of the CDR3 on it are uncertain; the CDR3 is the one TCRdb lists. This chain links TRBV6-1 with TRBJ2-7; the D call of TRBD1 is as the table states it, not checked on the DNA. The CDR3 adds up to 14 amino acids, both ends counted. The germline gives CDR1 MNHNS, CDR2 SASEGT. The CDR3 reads CASSELRGNGRPSL.

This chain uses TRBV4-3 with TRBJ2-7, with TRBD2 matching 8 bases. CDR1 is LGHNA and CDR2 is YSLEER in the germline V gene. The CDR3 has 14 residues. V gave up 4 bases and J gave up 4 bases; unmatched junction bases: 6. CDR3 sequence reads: CASSPFSGGYEQYF. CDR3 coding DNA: TGCGCCAGCAGCCCCTTCAGCGGGGGATACGAGCAGTACTTC.

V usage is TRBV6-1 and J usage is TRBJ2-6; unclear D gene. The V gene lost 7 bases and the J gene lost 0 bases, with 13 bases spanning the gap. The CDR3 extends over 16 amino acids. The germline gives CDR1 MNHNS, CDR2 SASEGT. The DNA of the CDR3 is TGTGCCAGCACCCCCGTGGGGTTCTCTGGGGCCAACGTCCTGACTTTC. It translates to CASTPVGFSGANVLTF.

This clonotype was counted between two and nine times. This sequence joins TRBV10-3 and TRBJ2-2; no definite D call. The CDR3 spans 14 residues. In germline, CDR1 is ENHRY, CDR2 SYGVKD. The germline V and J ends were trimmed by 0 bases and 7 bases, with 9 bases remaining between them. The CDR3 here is CAISESVVGGELFF. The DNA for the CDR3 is TGTGCCATCAGTGAGTCAGTAGTTGGCGGGGAGCTGTTTTTT.

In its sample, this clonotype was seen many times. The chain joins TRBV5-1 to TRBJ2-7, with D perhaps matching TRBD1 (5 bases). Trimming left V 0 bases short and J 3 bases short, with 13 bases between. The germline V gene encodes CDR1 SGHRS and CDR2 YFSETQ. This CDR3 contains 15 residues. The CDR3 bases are TGCGCCAGCAGCTTGGCCGCAGGCAGGGTCTACGAGCAGTACTTC. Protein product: CASSLAAGRVYEQYF.

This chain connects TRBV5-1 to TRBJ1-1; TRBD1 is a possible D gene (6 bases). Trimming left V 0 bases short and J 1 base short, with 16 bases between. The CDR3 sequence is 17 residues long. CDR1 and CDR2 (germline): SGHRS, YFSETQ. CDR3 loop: CASSLAGYNRANTEAFF. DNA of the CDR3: TGCGCCAGCAGCTTGGCAGGATATAACAGGGCGAACACTGAAGCTTTCTTT.

This chain's CDR3 is CAWSVGQGNSPLHF. Here the CDR3 DNA reads TGTGCCTGGAGTGTGGGACAGGGTAATTCACCCCTCCACTTT. The chain is built from TRBV30 and TRBJ1-6; 9 bases are shared with TRBD1. This CDR3 comprises 14 residues. V lost 0 bases and J lost 6; bases outside the gene matches: 0. Germline values: CDR1 GTSNPN, CDR2 SVGIG (reference sequence).

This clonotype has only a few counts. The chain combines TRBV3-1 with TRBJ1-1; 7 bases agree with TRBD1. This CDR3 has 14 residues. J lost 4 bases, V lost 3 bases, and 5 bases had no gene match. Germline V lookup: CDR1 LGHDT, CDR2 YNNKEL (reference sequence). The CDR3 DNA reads TGTGCCAGCAGCCAGTACTCAGGGGGCACTGAAGCTTTCTTT. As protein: CASSQYSGGTEAFF.

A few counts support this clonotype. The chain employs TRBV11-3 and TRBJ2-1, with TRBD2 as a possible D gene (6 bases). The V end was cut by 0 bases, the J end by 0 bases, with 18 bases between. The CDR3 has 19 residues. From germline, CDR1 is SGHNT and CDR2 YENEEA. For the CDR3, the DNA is TGTGCCAGCAGCTTAGATGGGCGCGGGCTAGCGAGCTCCTACAATGAGCAGTTCTTC. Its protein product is CASSLDGRGLASSYNEQFF.

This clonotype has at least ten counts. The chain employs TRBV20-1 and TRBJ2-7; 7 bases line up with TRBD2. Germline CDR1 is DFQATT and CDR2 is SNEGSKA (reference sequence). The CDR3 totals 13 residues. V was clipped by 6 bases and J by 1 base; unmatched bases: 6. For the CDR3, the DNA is TGCAGTGCCCTCGGGACTACTTCCTACGAGCAGTACTTC. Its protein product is CSALGTTSYEQYF.

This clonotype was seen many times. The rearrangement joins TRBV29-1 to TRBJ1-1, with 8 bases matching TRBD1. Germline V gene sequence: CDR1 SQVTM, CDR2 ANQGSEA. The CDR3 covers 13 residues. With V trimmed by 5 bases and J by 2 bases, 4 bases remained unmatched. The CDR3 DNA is TGCAGCGTTCTCAGGGGGCGAAACACTGAAGCTTTCTTT. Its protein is CSVLRGRNTEAFF.

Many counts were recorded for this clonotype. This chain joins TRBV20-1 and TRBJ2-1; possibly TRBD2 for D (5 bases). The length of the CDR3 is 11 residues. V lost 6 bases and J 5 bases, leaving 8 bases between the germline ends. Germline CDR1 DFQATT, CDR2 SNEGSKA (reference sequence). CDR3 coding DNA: TGCAGTGCCCCGACTAACAATGAGCAGTTCTTC. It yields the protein CSAPTNNEQFF.

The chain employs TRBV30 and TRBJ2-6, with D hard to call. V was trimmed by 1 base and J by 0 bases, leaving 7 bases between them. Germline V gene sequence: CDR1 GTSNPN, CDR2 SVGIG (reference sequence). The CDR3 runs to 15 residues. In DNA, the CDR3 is TGTGCCTGGAGTGGTTCCAGCTCTGGGGCCAACGTCCTGACTTTC. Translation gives CAWSGSSSGANVLTF.

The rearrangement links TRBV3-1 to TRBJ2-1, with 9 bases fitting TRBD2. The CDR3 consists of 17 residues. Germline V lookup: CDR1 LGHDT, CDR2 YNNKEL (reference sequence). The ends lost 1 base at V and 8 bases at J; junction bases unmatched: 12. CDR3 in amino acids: CASSQVPAGGRVYEQFF. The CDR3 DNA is TGTGCCAGCAGCCAAGTCCCTGCGGGAGGGCGTGTCTATGAGCAGTTCTTC.

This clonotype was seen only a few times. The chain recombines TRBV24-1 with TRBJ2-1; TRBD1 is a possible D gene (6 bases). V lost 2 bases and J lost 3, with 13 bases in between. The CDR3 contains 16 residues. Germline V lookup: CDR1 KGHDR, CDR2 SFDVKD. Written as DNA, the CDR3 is TGTGCCACCAGTGATTCTACAGGGATTGACTACAATGAGCAGTTCTTC. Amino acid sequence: CATSDSTGIDYNEQFF.

The CDR3 nucleotides are TGTGCCAGCAGCCAAGGTCCGGGACAGGGTAGGGGTGAGCAGTTCTTC. This codes for CASSQGPGQGRGEQFF. The V gene is TRBV4-2, the J gene TRBJ2-1; 9 positions match TRBD1. CDR3 length: 16 residues. With 1 base clipped from V and 9 bases from J, the junction kept 10 bases outside the gene matches. Germline values: CDR1 LGHNA, CDR2 YNFKEQ.

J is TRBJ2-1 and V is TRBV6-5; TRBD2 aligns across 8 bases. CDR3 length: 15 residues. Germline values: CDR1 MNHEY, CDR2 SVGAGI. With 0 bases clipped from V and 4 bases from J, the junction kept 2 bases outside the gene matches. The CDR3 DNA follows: TGTGCCAGCAGTTACTCGACGGGAGGGTACAATGAGCAGTTCTTC. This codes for CASSYSTGGYNEQFF.